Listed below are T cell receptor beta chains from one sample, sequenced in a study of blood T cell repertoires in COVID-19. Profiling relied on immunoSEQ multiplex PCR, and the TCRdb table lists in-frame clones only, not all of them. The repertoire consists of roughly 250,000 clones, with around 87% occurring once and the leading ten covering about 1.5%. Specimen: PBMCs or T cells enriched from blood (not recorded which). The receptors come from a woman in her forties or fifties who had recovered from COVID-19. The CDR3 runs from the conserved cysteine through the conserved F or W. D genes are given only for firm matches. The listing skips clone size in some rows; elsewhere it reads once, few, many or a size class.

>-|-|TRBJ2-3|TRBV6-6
TGTGCCACCACTCAGGGGACGGGCACAGATACGCAGTATTTT
CATTQGTGTDTQYF
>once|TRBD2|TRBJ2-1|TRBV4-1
TGCGCCAGCAGCCAGAGGACTAGCGGGATGTCCTACAATGAGCAGTTCTTC
CASSQRTSGMSYNEQFF
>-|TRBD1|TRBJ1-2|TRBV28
TGTGCCAGCAGGCTCGGGACAGGGCAGGGCTACACCTTC
CASRLGTGQGYTF
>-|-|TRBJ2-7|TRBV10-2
TGCGCCAGCTCCTTAGCGGATATCTACGAGCAGTACTTC
CASSLADIYEQYF
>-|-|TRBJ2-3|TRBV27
TGTGCCTCTCAATACTACGGGTGGAGTACGCAGTATTTT
CASQYYGWSTQYF
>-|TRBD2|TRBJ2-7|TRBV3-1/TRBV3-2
TGTGCCAGCAGCTCAACTAGCGGCGAGCAGTACTTC
CASSSTSGEQYF
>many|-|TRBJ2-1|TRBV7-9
TGTGCCAGCAGCTTTAGCCCCAGCAATGAGCAGTTCTTC
CASSFSPSNEQFF
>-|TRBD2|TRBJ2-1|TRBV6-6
TGTGCCAGCACCCACCCAGGAGCGGGGCCCTACAATGAGCAGTTCTTC
CASTHPGAGPYNEQFF
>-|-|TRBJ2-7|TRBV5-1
TGCGCCAGCAGCTTGGGGAGCCCTAATCTCGAGCAGTACTTC
CASSLGSPNLEQYF
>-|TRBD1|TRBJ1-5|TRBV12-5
TGTGCTAGTGGTTTAAATAACAGGGGATGGTCTCGCGGTCAGCCCCAGCATTTT
CASGLNNRGWSRGQPQHF
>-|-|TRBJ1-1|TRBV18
TGTGCCAGCTCACCGGGGCTGAACACTGAAGCTTTCTTT
CASSPGLNTEAFF
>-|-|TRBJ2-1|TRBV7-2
TGTGCCAGCAGCTTAGGAGGGCTCGGGGGCAATGAGCAGTTCTTC
CASSLGGLGGNEQFF
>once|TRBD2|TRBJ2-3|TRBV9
TGTGCCAGCAGCCCAACTAGCGGTGATACGCAGTATTTT
CASSPTSGDTQYF
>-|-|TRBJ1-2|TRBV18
TGTGCCAGCTCTCAATCCAAGACAGCCTCTAACTATGGCTACACCTTC
CASSQSKTASNYGYTF
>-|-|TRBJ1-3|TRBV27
TGTGCCAGCAGTTTAGGGACTCGGGGAAACACCATATATTTT
CASSLGTRGNTIYF
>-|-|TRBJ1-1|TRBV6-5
TGTGCCAGCAGTTTTCGAGGGAGGCCTGAAGCTTTCTTT
CASSFRGRPEAFF
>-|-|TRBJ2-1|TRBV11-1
TGTGCCAGCAGCTTAGACGGACAACCTTACAATGAGCAGTTCTTC
CASSLDGQPYNEQFF
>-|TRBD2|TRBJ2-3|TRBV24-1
TGTGCCACCAGTGGAACTAGCGAGGTAACAGATACGCAGTATTTT
CATSGTSEVTDTQYF
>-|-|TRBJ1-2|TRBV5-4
TGTGCCAGCAGCTTTGGGGAGAACTATGGCTACACCTTC
CASSFGENYGYTF
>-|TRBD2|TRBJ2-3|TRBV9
TGTGCCAGCAGCCCCCAGGCTAGCGGGACATCAGATACGCAGTATTTT
CASSPQASGTSDTQYF
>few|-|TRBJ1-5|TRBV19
TGTGCCAGTAGTATGGGCAGGTCGGGGGAACAGCCCCAGCATTTT
CASSMGRSGEQPQHF
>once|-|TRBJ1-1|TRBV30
TGTGCCTGGACCAGGGGACACCTGAACACTGAAGCTTTCTTT
CAWTRGHLNTEAFF
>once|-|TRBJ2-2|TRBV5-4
TGTGCCAGCAGCTTGAGTCGGCGGGGCACCGGGGAGCTGTTTTTT
CASSLSRRGTGELFF
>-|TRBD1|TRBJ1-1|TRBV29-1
TGCAGCGCCGACAGGGCGAGGACTGAAGCTTTCTTT
CSADRARTEAFF
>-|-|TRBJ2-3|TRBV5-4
TGTGCCAGCAGCCCTATCGGCGGGTCTAGCACAGATACGCAGTATTTT
CASSPIGGSSTDTQYF
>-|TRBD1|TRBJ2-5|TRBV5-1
TGCGCCAGCAGCGGGGGACAGCAAGAGACCCAGTACTTC
CASSGGQQETQYF
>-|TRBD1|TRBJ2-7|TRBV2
TGTGCCAGCAGTGAGGGACAGGGGACCTACGAGCAGTACTTC
CASSEGQGTYEQYF
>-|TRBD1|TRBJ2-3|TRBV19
TGTGCCACCGGACAGGGGACAGATACGCAGTATTTT
CATGQGTDTQYF
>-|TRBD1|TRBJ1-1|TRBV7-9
TGTGCCAGCAGCCTTTCTCAGGGGGAGGACACTGAAGCTTTCTTT
CASSLSQGEDTEAFF
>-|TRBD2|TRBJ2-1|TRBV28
TGTGCCAGCAGTTTATACACTAGCGGGAGGAATGAGCAGTTCTTC
CASSLYTSGRNEQFF
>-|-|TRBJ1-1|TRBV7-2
TGTGCCAGCAGCCCCCGGGAGGGCACTGAAGCTTTCTTT
CASSPREGTEAFF
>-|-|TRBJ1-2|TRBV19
TGTGCCAGTAGTGTTTGGGACACAAACTATGGCTACACCTTC
CASSVWDTNYGYTF
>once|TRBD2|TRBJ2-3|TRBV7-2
TGTGCCAGCAGCTTAGGGGGCGGGAGGCCCACAGATACGCAGTATTTT
CASSLGGGRPTDTQYF
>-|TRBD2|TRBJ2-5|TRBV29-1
TGCAGCGTTGACTGGACTAGCGGGGTCCAAGAGACCCAGTACTTC
CSVDWTSGVQETQYF
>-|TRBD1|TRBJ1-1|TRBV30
TGTGCCTGGACAAGGGGGCTCACTGAAGCTTTCTTT
CAWTRGLTEAFF
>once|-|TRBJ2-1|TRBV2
TGTGCCAGCAGTGCCTCGCGGGAAGGTGAGCAGTTCTTC
CASSASREGEQFF
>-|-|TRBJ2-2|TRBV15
TGTGCCACGGGCGCGCAGGGTGGCACCGGGGAGCTGTTTTTT
CATGAQGGTGELFF
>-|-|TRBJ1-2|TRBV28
TGTGCCAGCAGTTTTCTGGGCAGGGATGGCTACACCTTC
CASSFLGRDGYTF
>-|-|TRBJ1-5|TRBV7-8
TGTGCCAGCAGCCAGTTTCCGGATCAGCCCCAGCATTTT
CASSQFPDQPQHF
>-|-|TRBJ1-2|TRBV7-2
TGTGCCAGCAGCTTAGCGCACGGAGGGCGAGATGGCTACACCTTC
CASSLAHGGRDGYTF
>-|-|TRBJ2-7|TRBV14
TGTGCCAGCAGCCAAGCATCCTCCTACGAGCAGTACTTC
CASSQASSYEQYF
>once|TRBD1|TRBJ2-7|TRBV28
TGTGCCAGCAGTCCCCGGACAGGGTGGTCCGGCGAGCAGTACTTC
CASSPRTGWSGEQYF
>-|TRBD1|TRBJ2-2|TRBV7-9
TGTGCCGGGAACCGGGACAGGGAAACCGGGGAGCTGTTTTTT
CAGNRDRETGELFF